Following are 8 T cell receptor beta chains from one sample sequenced in a study of beta chain features in type 1 diabetes. General observations from the study: Significant though moderate, a shortening of TCRB CDR3s appeared in all four CD4+ subsets of Type 1 diabetes patients.

The authors reverse transcribed all of the isolated RNA, so sequencing captured expressed TCRB transcripts. The assay was immunoSEQ multiplex PCR, and TCRdb's table has in-frame clones only and misses some. The table shows about 650,000 clones, with around 11% occurring only once. The antigens these receptors bind are not known. Sequences were obtained from naive CD4+ T cells from blood. These receptors were collected from a man aged 30 to 45 with type 1 diabetes.

This clone has more than one count but fewer than ten. The rearrangement links TRBV2 to TRBJ1-2; no reliable D call. Trimming left V 3 bases short and J 4 bases short, with 12 bases between. This CDR3 has 14 residues. The V gene's germline CDR1 is SNHLY and CDR2 FYNNEI. CDR3 residues: CASSDWSGSYGYTF. The CDR3 region has the DNA TGTGCCAGCAGTGACTGGAGTGGATCCTATGGCTACACCTTC.

J is TRBJ1-2 and V is TRBV19; no definite D call. V shed 5 bases and J shed 4 bases, with 23 bases lying between them. This CDR3 has 17 amino acids. CDR1 and CDR2 (germline): LNHDA, SQIVND (reference sequence). CDR3 bases: TGTGCCAGTAGTGCCGAGCTTAGAGGCAGGAGCGGCTATGGCTACACCTTC. Encoded protein: CASSAELRGRSGYGYTF.

This clone has only a few counts. The chain employs TRBV28 and TRBJ2-3; possible D gene TRBD1, 6 bases. This CDR3 spans 14 amino acids. The germline CDR1 and CDR2 sequences are MDHEN and SYDVKM. Trimming removed 6 bases from V and 1 base from J, with 11 bases in between. The CDR3: CASRGGPGTDTQYF. CDR3 coding DNA: TGTGCCAGCAGAGGGGGTCCTGGCACAGATACGCAGTATTTT.

The rearrangement joins TRBV30 to TRBJ1-1; no clear D gene. Trimming cost V 1 base and J 0 bases, with 9 bases left between them. CDR1 and CDR2 (germline): GTSNPN, SVGIG (reference sequence). CDR3 size: 14 residues. The CDR3 DNA is TGTGCCTGGAGTGGAGGCAAGCTGAACACTGAAGCTTTCTTT. Its protein product is CAWSGGKLNTEAFF.

V is TRBV30 and J is TRBJ2-7; D uncertain. The CDR3 extends over 12 amino acids. CDR1 GTSNPN and CDR2 SVGIG come from the germline V gene (reference sequence). V was clipped by 1 base and J by 2 bases, with 6 bases between them. The CDR3 protein is CAWSESPYEQYF. In DNA, the CDR3 is TGTGCCTGGAGTGAATCCCCCTACGAGCAGTACTTC. Using reference TRBV30 and TRBJ2-7 for the parts outside the CDR3, the full variable domain is SQTIHQWPATLVQPVGSPLSLECTVEGTSNPNLYWYRQAAGRGLQLLFYSVGIGQISSEVPQNLSASRPQDRQFILSSKKLLLSDSGFYLCAWSESPYEQYFGPGTRLTVT.

This clone has only a few counts. The chain couples TRBV15 to TRBJ2-7; TRBD1 is a possible D gene (5 bases). The CDR3 is 14 residues long. Germline V gene sequence: CDR1 LNHNV, CDR2 YYDKDF (reference sequence). Trimming stripped 1 base from V and 3 bases from J, with 10 bases between. The CDR3 sequence is CATSRVLQGYEQYF. CDR3 DNA: TGTGCCACCAGCAGAGTCCTCCAGGGCTACGAGCAGTACTTC. The variable domain in full, with the rest retrieved from reference TRBV15 and TRBJ2-7, is DAMVIQNPRYQVTQFGKPVTLSCSQTLNHNVMYWYQQKSSQAPKLLFHYYDKDFNNEADTPDNFQSRRPNTSFCFLDIRSPGLGDTAMYLCATSRVLQGYEQYFGPGTRLTVT.

This clone has only one observation. The rearrangement joins TRBV6-1 to TRBJ1-2, with 8 nucleotides matching TRBD1. The length of the CDR3 is 15 residues. CDR1 MNHNS and CDR2 SASEGT come from the germline V gene. V shed 5 bases and J 4 bases; nucleotides not matched to a gene: 9. CDR3 in amino acids: CASSSGGAGPYGYTF. Here the CDR3 DNA reads TGTGCCAGCAGTTCAGGGGGCGCAGGTCCCTATGGCTACACCTTC.

The V call is TRBV7-9, the J call TRBJ2-1; TRBD2 agrees at 16 bases. V was pared by 5 bases and J by 12 bases, with 10 bases of the junction left unmatched. Germline values: CDR1 SEHNR, CDR2 FQNEAQ (reference sequence). The CDR3 loop spans 16 amino acids. This chain's CDR3 is CASSIPGTSGGARQFF. The CDR3 DNA is TGTGCCAGCAGCATCCCCGGGACTAGCGGGGGGGCGAGGCAGTTCTTC. Supplemented by reference TRBV7-9 and TRBJ2-1, the full variable domain reads DTGVSQNPRHKITKRGQNVTFRCDPISEHNRLYWYRQTLGQGPEFLTYFQNEAQLEKSRLLSDRFSAERPKGSFSTLEIQRTEQGDSAMYLCASSIPGTSGGARQFFGPGTRLTVL.